The 30 T cell receptor beta chains below all came from one sample that was sequenced in a study of monozygotic twins with inflammatory bowel disease. TCRdb re-called the 5' RACE reads and gives one entry per CDR3 protein, without DNA. The sample table includes around 400,000 distinct CDR3 sequences. Sequencing input: blood. Every receptor here comes from a human donor with ulcerative colitis or Crohn's disease, or a healthy co-twin of an affected twin (not recorded which).

The chain employs TRBV9 and TRBJ2-7; TCRdb gives TRBD2 as the D gene, but with no DNA this cannot be confirmed. The CDR3 covers 15 residues. Germline lookup yields CDR1 SGDLS and CDR2 YYNGEE. The CDR3 sequence is CASSVRGGGSYEQYF.

The genes are TRBV20-1 and TRBJ2-7. The CDR3 is 14 residues long. Per germline, CDR1 DFQATT and CDR2 SNEGSKA (reference sequence). The CDR3 loop reads CSARDPRGSTEQYF.

The chain couples TRBV28 to TRBJ1-5. The CDR3 is 12 amino acids. The germline V gene has CDR1 MDHEN and CDR2 SYDVKM. CDR3 sequence reads: CASSFKGQPQHF. Based on the CDR3 plus reference TRBV28 and TRBJ1-5, the full variable domain is DVKVTQSSRYLVKRTGEKVFLECVQDMDHENMFWYRQDPGLGLRLIYFSYDVKMKEKGDIPEGYSVSREKKERFSLILESASTNQTSMYLCASSFKGQPQHFGDGTRLSIL.

The chain employs TRBV5-4 and TRBJ2-5; TCRdb gives TRBD1 as the D gene, but with no DNA this cannot be confirmed. This CDR3 contains 15 residues. Per germline, CDR1 SGHNT and CDR2 YYREEE (reference sequence). The chain's CDR3 is CASSPRSARSETQYF.

The gene calls are TRBV15 and TRBJ2-5; the D call from TCRdb, TRBD2, cannot be confirmed without DNA. The CDR3 consists of 14 residues. Germline assignment: CDR1 LNHNV and CDR2 YYDKDF (reference sequence). This CDR3 is CATSRDSRGSTQYF.

This chain uses TRBV27 with TRBJ2-5; TCRdb calls TRBD1, which cannot be checked without DNA. CDR3 length: 12 amino acids. Per germline, CDR1 MNHEY and CDR2 SMNVEV (reference sequence). CDR3 protein: CASSLPGGTQYF.

This chain's CDR3 is CASSSHGLTSADTQYF. The chain carries TRBV7-2 and TRBJ2-3; absent DNA, TCRdb's TRBD2 call cannot be checked. The CDR3 spans 16 residues. Germline V gene data show CDR1 as SGHTA and CDR2 as FQGNSA.

This chain links TRBV18 with TRBJ1-2; TCRdb's D call, TRBD1, is unchecked because there is no DNA. The germline V gene has CDR1 KGHSH and CDR2 LQKENI. This CDR3 is built from 14 residues. The CDR3 reads CASSPLGQHYGYTF.

This chain uses TRBV20-1 with TRBJ2-1. Germline V CDR1 and CDR2: DFQATT, SNEGSKA (reference sequence). The CDR3 has 14 residues. The CDR3 sequence is CSARGLWSYNEQFF.

The chain carries TRBV24-1 and TRBJ2-3; TCRdb gives TRBD1 as the D gene, but with no DNA this cannot be confirmed. This CDR3 comprises 14 residues. CDR1 and CDR2 from the germline V gene are KGHDR and SFDVKD. The CDR3 region is CATPYRGSEDTQYF.

The chain uses TRBV7-2 and TRBJ2-7; lacking DNA, the TRBD2 call made by TCRdb goes unchecked. Looked up from germline, CDR1 is SGHTA and CDR2 is FQGNSA. The CDR3 covers 17 residues. The CDR3 sequence: CASSLAVGLEGLYEQYF.

The chain uses TRBV28 and TRBJ2-5; with no DNA, the TCRdb D assignment of TRBD1 cannot be verified. The germline CDR1 and CDR2 sequences are MDHEN and SYDVKM. This CDR3 spans 14 amino acids. The CDR3 region is CASSNPQDWETQYF.

This chain's CDR3 is CASSYYQPQHF. The rearrangement uses TRBV6-5 and TRBJ1-5. Germline V gives CDR1 MNHEY, CDR2 SVGAGI. The CDR3 has 11 residues.

The J gene is TRBJ1-4, the V gene TRBV7-9; the TCRdb call, TRBD1, lacks DNA for checking. Germline lookup yields CDR1 SEHNR and CDR2 FQNEAQ (reference sequence). The CDR3 has 15 residues. The CDR3 protein is CASSSATGIKEKLFF.

This chain uses TRBV4-1 with TRBJ2-7; the TRBD2 assignment by TCRdb is unverifiable without DNA. Germline CDR1 reads MGHRA; CDR2 reads YSYEKL. The CDR3 runs to 16 residues. This chain's CDR3 is CASSPRESGGPVEQYF.

The rearrangement joins TRBV20-1 to TRBJ2-2; TCRdb indicates TRBD2, and absent DNA this call remains unverified. This CDR3 has 14 residues. The V gene's germline CDR1 is DFQATT and CDR2 SNEGSKA (reference sequence). The CDR3 here is CSARVAGATGELFF.

The rearrangement joins TRBV12-3 or TRBV12-4 to TRBJ2-1; TCRdb lists TRBD2, though no DNA is available to test this call. The CDR3 loop spans 14 amino acids. CDR3 residues: CASRTDYGHNEQFF.

The chain recombines TRBV5-1 with TRBJ2-2; the TRBD1 assignment by TCRdb is unverifiable without DNA. Germline V lookup: CDR1 SGHRS, CDR2 YFSETQ. The CDR3 consists of 15 residues. The CDR3 is CASRDITLNTGELFF.

This chain connects TRBV5-1 to TRBJ1-2; TCRdb proposes TRBD1, but this gene call is untestable without DNA. This CDR3 contains 14 residues. Germline V CDR1 and CDR2: SGHRS, YFSETQ. The CDR3 protein is CASQWDAGGYGYTF.

This chain joins TRBV5-1 and TRBJ2-1; TCRdb calls TRBD2, which cannot be checked without DNA. The CDR3 extends over 20 amino acids. Looked up from germline, CDR1 is SGHRS and CDR2 is YFSETQ. CDR3 residues: CASSPGLAGPHKSSYNEQFF.

The gene calls are TRBV7-2 and TRBJ1-3. Germline CDR1 reads SGHTA; CDR2 reads FQGNSA. This CDR3 comprises 20 residues. The CDR3 reads CASSLAAPGSYGHSGNTIYF.

This rearrangement joins TRBV7-2 to TRBJ2-7; absent DNA, TCRdb's TRBD1 call cannot be checked. This CDR3 is built from 16 residues. The germline CDR1 and CDR2 sequences are SGHTA and FQGNSA. CDR3 sequence: CASSLVVMGPGVEQYF.

The chain has TRBV7-2 and TRBJ1-2. CDR3 length equals 14 residues. Per the germline V gene, CDR1 is SGHTA and CDR2 is FQGNSA. CDR3 in amino acids: CASSATGTLSGYTF.

The chain is built from TRBV5-5 and TRBJ2-1; TCRdb picks TRBD2, but there is no DNA to check that call. The CDR3 has 12 amino acids. Per the germline V gene, CDR1 is SGHKS and CDR2 is YYEKEE (reference sequence). The CDR3 sequence is CASSLGEYEQFF.

The chain recombines TRBV5-1 with TRBJ2-1. This CDR3 region has 13 residues. From germline, CDR1 is SGHRS and CDR2 YFSETQ. The CDR3 sequence is CASSTDIYNEQFF.

V usage is TRBV11-1 and J usage is TRBJ1-1. This CDR3 region has 15 residues. Germline assignment: CDR1 SGHAT and CDR2 FQDESV (reference sequence). The CDR3 sequence: CASSLFGRFSTEAFF.

V and J are TRBV2 and TRBJ2-7. There are 13 residues in the CDR3. CDR1 and CDR2 from the germline V gene are SNHLY and FYNNEI. CDR3 amino acids: CASSESRDNEQYF.

The chain's CDR3 is CASSPGGSSGGSPLHF. The rearrangement joins TRBV5-1 to TRBJ1-6; the D call of TRBD1 rests on TCRdb alone, since no DNA is present to check it. CDR3 length: 16 residues. The germline CDR1 and CDR2 sequences are SGHRS and YFSETQ.

The chain's CDR3 is CASRETGVNYNEQFF. The J gene is TRBJ2-1, the V gene TRBV6-2 or TRBV6-3; there is no DNA to check the TCRdb D call of TRBD1. The CDR3 covers 15 residues. Germline V CDR1 and CDR2: MNHEY, SVGEGT.

The chain links TRBV23-1 to TRBJ2-2; TCRdb indicates TRBD2, and absent DNA this call remains unverified. TRBV23-1 is given ORF status, its function remaining uncertain. The CDR3 is 15 amino acids. CDR3 loop: CASSQSVRNTGELFF.